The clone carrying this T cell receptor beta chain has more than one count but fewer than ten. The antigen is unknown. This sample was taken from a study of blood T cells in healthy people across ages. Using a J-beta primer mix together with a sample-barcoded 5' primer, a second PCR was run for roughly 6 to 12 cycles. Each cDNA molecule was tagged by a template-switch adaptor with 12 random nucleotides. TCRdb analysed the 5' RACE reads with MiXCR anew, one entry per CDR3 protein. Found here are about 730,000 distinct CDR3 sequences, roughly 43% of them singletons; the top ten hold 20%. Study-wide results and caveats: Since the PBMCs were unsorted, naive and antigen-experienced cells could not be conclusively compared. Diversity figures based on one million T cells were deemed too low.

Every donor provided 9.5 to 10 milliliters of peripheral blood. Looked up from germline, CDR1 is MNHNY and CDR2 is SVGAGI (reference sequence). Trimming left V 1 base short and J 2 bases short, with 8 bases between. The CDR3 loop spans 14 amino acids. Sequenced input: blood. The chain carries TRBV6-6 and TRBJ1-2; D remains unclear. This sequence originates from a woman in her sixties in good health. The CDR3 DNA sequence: TGTGCCAGCAGTTACTTCACGGAAAACTATGGCTACACCTTC. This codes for CASSYFTENYGYTF.